The 14 T cell receptor beta chains below were found in one sample sequenced in a study of CD8+CD57+ T cells in acquired aplastic anemia. For CDR3 and TCR beta VDJ profiling, genomic DNA was the template used. TCRdb reprocessed the reads with MiXCR, giving one entry per CDR3 protein. In the table there are 150,000 to 200,000 distinct CDR3 sequences, approximately 43% of which are singletons. The sequenced material came from sorted CD4+, CD8+, or CD8+CD57+ T cells (not recorded which) from PBMCs. These receptors originate from a human donor in good health.

This clonotype was seen only a few times. The CDR3 reads CSVRTGGTGELFF. The CDR3 nucleotides are TGCAGCGTGAGAACAGGGGGCACCGGGGAGCTGTTTTTT. The rearrangement uses TRBV29-1 and TRBJ2-2; 8 bases are shared with TRBD1. The CDR3 spans 13 residues. Germline CDR1 SQVTM, CDR2 ANQGSEA. V lost 6 bases to trimming and J lost 4 bases; unmatched junction nucleotides: 4.

The V gene is TRBV2, the J gene TRBJ2-7; 13 bases match TRBD2. The CDR3 has 14 amino acids. The germline V gene has CDR1 SNHLY and CDR2 FYNNEI. The V and J ends lost 5 bases and 3 bases, in that order; junction bases with no gene match: 1. The CDR3 DNA follows: TGTGCCAGCAGTACTAGCGGGAGGGGCTACGAGCAGTACTTC. The encoded protein is CASSTSGRGYEQYF. The variable domain in full, with the rest retrieved from reference TRBV2 and TRBJ2-7, is EPEVTQTPSHQVTQMGQEVILRCVPISNHLYFYWYRQILGQKVEFLVSFYNNEISEKSEIFDDQFSVERPDGSNFTLKIRSTKLEDSAMYFCASSTSGRGYEQYFGPGTRLTVT.

This clonotype appeared a single time. This clone may be a read error of a much larger clone one base away. V is TRBV4-1 and J is TRBJ2-7; the match to TRBD1 covers 10 bases. V was clipped by 9 bases and J by 8 bases; unmatched bases: 16. From germline, CDR1 is MGHRA and CDR2 YSYEKL. This CDR3 has 15 amino acids. The CDR3 protein is CARRQPGTGEYKQYF. The CDR3 coding sequence is TGCGCCAGAAGACAACCCGGGACAGGGGAATATAAGCAGTACTTC.

This clonotype was observed at least ten times. The chain joins TRBV29-1 to TRBJ2-1; possibly TRBD1 for D (5 bases). V shed 5 bases and J shed 1 base, with 12 bases lying between them. The germline V gene encodes CDR1 SQVTM and CDR2 ANQGSEA. This CDR3 is 14 amino acids long. This CDR3 reads CSVTRQGSYNEQFF. CDR3 coding DNA: TGCAGCGTTACTCGGCAGGGATCCTACAATGAGCAGTTCTTC.

This rearrangement joins TRBV20-1 to TRBJ1-1; D possibly corresponds to TRBD1 (6 bases). The V gene lost 3 bases and the J gene lost 0 bases, with 17 bases spanning the gap. Germline V gene sequence: CDR1 DFQATT, CDR2 SNEGSKA (reference sequence). This CDR3 is 16 amino acids long. For the CDR3, the DNA is TGCAGTGCTAGCGGGGAGGACAGCAAACTGAACACTGAAGCTTTCTTT. It encodes CSASGEDSKLNTEAFF.

V gene TRBV9 combines with J gene TRBJ2-7, with 10 bases lining up with TRBD1. J was trimmed by 2 bases and V by 0 bases; bases with no gene match: 2. CDR3 size: 15 residues. CDR1 is SGDLS and CDR2 is YYNGEE in the germline V gene. In nucleotides, the CDR3 is TGTGCCAGCAGCGTAGCAGGACAGGGGGCCTACGAGCAGTACTTC. It is translated as CASSVAGQGAYEQYF.

This clonotype was detected ten times or more. The chain is built from TRBV6-4 and TRBJ1-4, with a tentative D call TRBD1 (6 bases). Trimming removed 6 bases at V and 5 bases at J, with 13 bases between. Germline assignment: CDR1 MRHNA and CDR2 SNTAGT. The CDR3 has 14 amino acids. The CDR3 is CASSYRDLNEKLFF. CDR3 DNA: TGTGCCAGCAGCTACAGGGACCTGAATGAAAAACTGTTTTTT.

The chain carries TRBV20-1 and TRBJ2-3; D tentatively reads TRBD1 or TRBD2 (7 bases each). Germline V gene data show CDR1 as DFQATT and CDR2 as SNEGSKA (reference sequence). This CDR3 comprises 14 residues. CDR3 sequence: CSTQGGGGTDTQYF. The CDR3 DNA sequence: TGCAGCACCCAGGGGGGAGGGGGCACAGATACGCAGTATTTT.

This clonotype was counted many times. This chain connects TRBV7-2 to TRBJ1-1; possible D gene TRBD1, 6 bases. Trimming stripped 1 base from V and 10 bases from J, with 10 bases between. Germline CDR1 reads SGHTA; CDR2 reads FQGNSA. The CDR3 covers 12 residues. As DNA, the CDR3 is TGTGCCAGCAGCTTAGGACAGGTGGGAGCTTTCTTT. Amino acid sequence: CASSLGQVGAFF.

This clonotype has ten or more counts. V is TRBV10-2 and J is TRBJ2-7, with unresolved D. The germline gives CDR1 WSHSY, CDR2 SAAADI. With 6 bases removed from V and 5 bases from J, the gap between germline ends came to 11 bases. The CDR3 totals 12 residues. The CDR3 DNA follows: TGCGCCAGCAGACAGTATGCTAACGAGCAGTACTTC. Protein sequence: CASRQYANEQYF.

This chain uses TRBV29-1 with TRBJ2-1; 11 nucleotides align to TRBD2. This CDR3 comprises 14 residues. V lost 4 bases, J lost 15 bases, and 14 bases stayed unmatched. Per the germline V gene, CDR1 is SQVTM and CDR2 is ANQGSEA. The DNA of the CDR3 is TGCAGCGTTGTCGGGGTAGCGGGAGGGCCGGTAATGTTCTTC. Residues: CSVVGVAGGPVMFF.

The chain uses TRBV27 and TRBJ1-2, with unresolved D. V was pared by 2 bases and J by 4 bases, with 8 bases between. CDR3 length equals 13 residues. Germline V gives CDR1 MNHEY, CDR2 SMNVEV (reference sequence). The CDR3, as DNA: TGTGCCAGCAGTTTAACCGCGGGCTATGGCTACACCTTC. This codes for CASSLTAGYGYTF.

Many counts were recorded for this clonotype. This chain links TRBV5-6 with TRBJ1-1; TRBD1 aligns across 7 bases. J was trimmed by 1 base and V by 4 bases; bases with no gene match: 4. Germline-derived CDR1 and CDR2 are SGHDT and YYEEEE. The CDR3 consists of 14 residues. The CDR3 region has the DNA TGTGCCAGCAGCCCGGACAGGAGGAACACTGAAGCTTTCTTT. This encodes CASSPDRRNTEAFF.

The chain has TRBV15 and TRBJ1-2; no reliable D call. CDR1 and CDR2 from the germline V gene are LNHNV and YYDKDF (reference sequence). This CDR3 has 14 amino acids. Trimming took 5 bases from V and 6 from J, leaving 16 bases between them. CDR3 loop: CATSPQVGSDGYTF. CDR3 sequence (DNA): TGTGCCACCAGCCCACAAGTTGGATCTGATGGCTACACCTTC.